The present TCR beta chain was sequenced within a study of shared clonotypes between healthy human individuals. TCRdb's copy holds only in-frame clones and misses some; the assay was immunoSEQ multiplex PCR. The sample has about 2.4 million clones; more than 90% are singletons. With 10 bases removed from V and 2 bases from J, the gap between germline ends came to 9 bases. Germline-derived CDR1 and CDR2 are MNHEY and SMNVEV (reference sequence). This CDR3 has 11 residues. The V gene is TRBV27, the J gene TRBJ2-7; D gene unclear. The sample was naive CD4+ T cells sorted from blood. Sample subset: CD45RA+ positively selected. This clonotype was sampled from a man between 18 and 35 years old in good health. CDR3 protein: CATPEAYEQYF. CDR3 DNA sequence: TGTGCCACCCCTGAGGCCTACGAGCAGTACTTC.